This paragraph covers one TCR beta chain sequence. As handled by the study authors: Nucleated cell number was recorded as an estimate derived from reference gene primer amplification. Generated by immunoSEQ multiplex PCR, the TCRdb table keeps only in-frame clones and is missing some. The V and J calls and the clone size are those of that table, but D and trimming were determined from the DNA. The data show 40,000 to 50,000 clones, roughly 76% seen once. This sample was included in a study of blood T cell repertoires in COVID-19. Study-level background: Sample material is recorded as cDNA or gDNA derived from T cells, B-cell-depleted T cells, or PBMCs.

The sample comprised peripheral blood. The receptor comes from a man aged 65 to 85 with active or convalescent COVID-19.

CDR3 nucleotide sequence: TGTGCCACCTCGACAGGTGGAAACACCATATATTTT. Translating it yields CATSTGGNTIYF. V gene TRBV2 combines with J gene TRBJ1-3, with D perhaps TRBD1 (6 bases). Germline CDR1 reads SNHLY; CDR2 reads FYNNEI. The CDR3 is 12 amino acids. V dropped 10 bases and J dropped 3 bases, with 10 bases sitting between them.